These 9 T cell receptor beta chains share one sample of origin, sequenced in a study of blood T cell repertoires in COVID-19. Sequenced by immunoSEQ multiplex PCR; TCRdb stores in-frame clones only, minus some. The sample yields approximately 100,000 clones, approximately 89% seen once. Sequencing was done on a sample of peripheral blood. The source of these receptors is a woman younger than 45 with acute or convalescent COVID-19.

This chain's CDR3 is CASSQGGTTVYGYTF. The CDR3 DNA follows: TGTGCCAGCAGCCAAGGAGGTACGACAGTCTATGGCTACACCTTC. The chain carries TRBV14 and TRBJ1-2; maybe TRBD1 (5 bases). CDR3 length: 15 amino acids. Looked up from germline, CDR1 is SGHDN and CDR2 is FVKESK. Trimming removed 1 base at V and 4 bases at J, with 13 bases between.

This clone has only one observation. This chain joins TRBV12-5 and TRBJ1-3, with TRBD1 as a possible D gene (5 bases). The CDR3 is 18 residues long. CDR1 LGHNT and CDR2 FRNRAP come from the germline V gene. V was trimmed by 3 bases and J by 0 bases, leaving 18 bases between them. The CDR3: CASGLKIGGFLSGNTIYF. CDR3 nucleotides: TGTGCTAGTGGTTTAAAGATCGGGGGGTTCCTCTCTGGAAACACCATATATTTT. Complete variable domain (other parts from reference TRBV12-5 and TRBJ1-3): DARVTQTPRHKVTEMGQEVTMRCQPILGHNTVFWYRQTMMQGLELLAYFRNRAPLDDSGMPKDRFSAEMPDATLATLKIQPSEPRDSAVYFCASGLKIGGFLSGNTIYFGEGSWLTVV.

Only one count was recorded for this clone. The J gene is TRBJ1-4, the V gene TRBV28; D gene uncertain. The germline V gene has CDR1 MDHEN and CDR2 SYDVKM. This CDR3 comprises 12 residues. V shed 5 bases and J shed 8 bases, with 9 bases lying between them. CDR3 sequence: CASSGGLEKLFF. As DNA, the CDR3 is TGTGCCAGCAGTGGAGGGTTGGAAAAACTGTTTTTT.

J is TRBJ2-7 and V is TRBV10-3, with a possible D match to TRBD2 (5 bases). This CDR3 has 12 residues. The V and J ends lost 10 bases and 3 bases respectively, with 13 bases between them. The germline V gene encodes CDR1 ENHRY and CDR2 SYGVKD. The CDR3 is CATKDSNYEQYF. CDR3 DNA: TGTGCCACCAAGGACTCCAACTACGAGCAGTACTTC.

The chain joins TRBV4-1 to TRBJ2-6; 7 nucleotides align to TRBD1. Trimming cost V 1 base and J 0 bases; bases outside gene matches: 6. From germline, CDR1 is MGHRA and CDR2 YSYEKL. This CDR3 region has 18 residues. CDR3 region: CASSQVWTGSSGANVLTF. For the CDR3, the DNA is TGCGCCAGCAGCCAAGTCTGGACAGGATCCTCTGGGGCCAACGTCCTGACTTTC.

The rearrangement links TRBV5-8 to TRBJ2-7; 10 positions agree with TRBD1. Germline V gene sequence: CDR1 SGHTS, CDR2 YDEGEE. The CDR3 is 14 residues long. V dropped 4 bases and J dropped 3; count of bases not matched to a gene: 4. In DNA, the CDR3 is TGTGCCAGCAGCATCCGGGACAGGGGCTACGAGCAGTACTTC. Residues: CASSIRDRGYEQYF.

V gene TRBV28 combines with J gene TRBJ1-4; unclear D gene. From germline, CDR1 is MDHEN and CDR2 SYDVKM. CDR3 length equals 15 residues. The V end was cut by 2 bases, the J end by 8 bases, with 15 bases between. CDR3 nucleotide sequence: TGTGCCAGCAGTTTAGTGGTGGAGCCAAAGGAAAAACTGTTTTTT. Translating gives CASSLVVEPKEKLFF.

The chain joins TRBV6-5 to TRBJ2-3; perhaps TRBD1 as D (5 bases). CDR1 and CDR2 from the germline V gene are MNHEY and SVGAGI. The V end lost 0 bases, the J end lost 11 bases, and 9 bases lay between the germline ends. The CDR3 runs 12 residues. The CDR3 is CASSYSKGMQYF. Written as DNA, the CDR3 is TGTGCCAGCAGTTACTCGAAGGGGATGCAGTATTTT.

The chain joins TRBV2 to TRBJ1-1, with D unclear. Germline CDR1 and CDR2: SNHLY and FYNNEI. This CDR3 region has 13 residues. Trimming stripped 4 bases from V and 2 bases from J, with 8 bases between. The DNA for the CDR3 is TGTGCCAGCAGTGCACATCCAAACACTGAAGCTTTCTTT. Its protein is CASSAHPNTEAFF.